Described below is a single T cell receptor (beta chain) sequence and its context. Its antigen is not identified. This CDR3 region has 17 residues. Data came from immunoSEQ multiplex PCR; TCRdb stores just in-frame clones and leaves some out. The data show 1.5 million to 2.5 million clones, just under 95% seen once. It was CD45RO-negative cells, positively selected for CCR7, that made up naive CD8 cells, with terminally differentiated effector memory CD45RA+ cells excluded. These data belong to a study of shared clonotypes between healthy human individuals. Study-wide results and caveats: Naive subsets usually exceeded memory subsets in estimated richness. The researchers took only blood, and tissue repertoires probably look different. Between several donors, naive CD4 clonotypes were shared at a level of about 5%. Clonotype sharing among donors was expected to depend on sequencing depth.

The sample comprised naive CD8+ T cells sorted from blood. The rearrangement joins TRBV21-1 to TRBJ1-1; whether TRBD1, the table's D call, matches the DNA was not checked. TRBV21-1 is reported as a pseudogene. The clonotype was recovered from a man aged 18 to 29 in good health. CDR3 DNA: TGTGCCAGCAGCAACCTAGGACAGGGTGTAATGAACACTGAAGCTTTCTTT. This sequence encodes CASSNLGQGVMNTEAFF.